These 25 T cell receptor beta chains came from one sample sequenced in a study of blood T cell repertoires in COVID-19. Assay used: immunoSEQ multiplex PCR; TCRdb lists only in-frame clones, some missing. The table includes about 280,000 clones, about 86% detected once. The sequenced material came from peripheral blood. Receptors originate from a woman in her 70s with COVID-19, enrolled during active disease.

The CDR3 nucleotides are TGTGCCAGTAGTATGGGGGACATTAATGAAAAACTGTTTTTT. As protein: CASSMGDINEKLFF. This chain links TRBV19 with TRBJ1-4, with D perhaps matching TRBD1 (6 bases). V was trimmed by 3 bases and J by 4 bases, leaving 9 bases between them. Germline-derived CDR1 and CDR2 are LNHDA and SQIVND (reference sequence). This CDR3 spans 14 amino acids.

The chain combines TRBV29-1 with TRBJ1-2, with TRBD1 as a possible D gene (6 bases). The CDR3 sequence is 13 residues long. Trimming pared 4 bases from V and 0 bases from J, leaving 9 bases between. The germline CDR1 and CDR2 sequences are SQVTM and ANQGSEA. The CDR3 DNA follows: TGCAGCGTTGGAGGGGGAGCTAACTATGGCTACACCTTC. Translated, it gives CSVGGGANYGYTF.

This clone was detected only a few times. For the CDR3, the DNA is TGCGCCAGCAGCTTGGGACAGCTCAATGAGCAGTTCTTC. Protein product: CASSLGQLNEQFF. This chain connects TRBV5-1 to TRBJ2-1; maybe TRBD1 (5 bases). V lost 0 bases to trimming and J lost 6 bases, with 7 bases between them. The CDR3 has 13 residues. The V gene's germline CDR1 is SGHRS and CDR2 YFSETQ.

This chain links TRBV5-6 with TRBJ2-2; D is perhaps TRBD1 (7 bases). Germline CDR1 and CDR2: SGHDT and YYEEEE. The CDR3 consists of 16 residues. With 6 bases removed from V and 5 bases from J, the gap between germline ends came to 20 bases. DNA for the CDR3: TGTGCCAGCACTCCAAGGAGGGGGCGCGGAACCGGGGAGCTGTTTTTT. It encodes CASTPRRGRGTGELFF.

The chain joins TRBV7-9 to TRBJ1-2; 9 positions agree with TRBD1. V shed 4 bases, J shed 2 bases, and the junction held 5 bases outside the gene matches. The CDR3 runs 15 residues. Germline V gene sequence: CDR1 SEHNR, CDR2 FQNEAQ (reference sequence). The CDR3 loop is CASSSSDRGNYGYTF. In DNA, the CDR3 is TGTGCCAGCAGCTCGTCGGACAGGGGAAACTATGGCTACACCTTC.

The chain carries TRBV4-3 and TRBJ1-1, with 7 nucleotides matching TRBD1. Germline V lookup: CDR1 LGHNA, CDR2 YSLEER. The CDR3 is 17 residues long. Unmatched junction bases numbered 17, after V lost 4 bases and J lost 6 bases. CDR3: CASSLFTHDRVDAEAFF. CDR3 in DNA: TGCGCCAGCAGCCTATTCACTCACGACAGGGTTGACGCTGAAGCTTTCTTT.

This sequence joins TRBV5-1 and TRBJ2-1; TRBD2 agrees at 8 bases. V shed 4 bases, J shed 8 bases, and the junction held 11 bases outside the gene matches. Germline-derived CDR1 and CDR2 are SGHRS and YFSETQ. The CDR3 is made up of 15 amino acids. Here the CDR3 reads CASSSSGALQDEQFF. As DNA, the CDR3 is TGCGCCAGCAGCAGTAGCGGGGCACTACAGGATGAGCAGTTCTTC.

V usage is TRBV5-8 and J usage is TRBJ2-1; D unclear. The germline V gene encodes CDR1 SGHTS and CDR2 YDEGEE. V was shortened by 1 base and J by 0 bases, with 8 bases between the two germline ends. CDR3 length: 15 residues. The CDR3 is CASSLIRSSYNEQFF. The CDR3 DNA follows: TGTGCCAGCAGCTTGATCCGGAGCTCCTACAATGAGCAGTTCTTC.

The rearrangement joins TRBV5-6 to TRBJ2-2; 11 bases agree with TRBD2. The CDR3 has 19 amino acids. With V trimmed by 0 bases and J by 5 bases, 12 bases remained unmatched. Per germline, CDR1 SGHDT and CDR2 YYEEEE. This CDR3 is CASSLAPLAGATGTGELFF. The CDR3 nucleotides are TGTGCCAGCAGCTTGGCCCCACTAGCGGGGGCAACGGGAACCGGGGAGCTGTTTTTT.

This clone was picked up one time. This chain joins TRBV28 and TRBJ1-2, with 7 positions matching TRBD1. The J segment lost 9 bases and the V segment lost 5 bases, leaving 15 bases of the junction unmatched. Germline V gene lookup returns CDR1 MDHEN and CDR2 SYDVKM. The CDR3 extends over 15 amino acids. In DNA, the CDR3 is TGTGCCAGCAGTCTAGACAGGGAACGATCGGGGAGCTACACCTTC. Translated: CASSLDRERSGSYTF.

This chain joins TRBV19 and TRBJ2-2; 12 positions agree with TRBD2. The V and J ends lost 10 bases and 7 bases, in that order; junction bases with no gene match: 16. The germline gives CDR1 LNHDA, CDR2 SQIVND (reference sequence). The CDR3 is 17 amino acids. As DNA, the CDR3 is TGTGCCACCCGACTAGCGGGAGTTGACAGGCACGTCGGGGAGCTGTTTTTT. Its translation: CATRLAGVDRHVGELFF. Based on the CDR3 plus reference TRBV19 and TRBJ2-2, the full variable domain is DGGITQSPKYLFRKEGQNVTLSCEQNLNHDAMYWYRQDPGQGLRLIYYSQIVNDFQKGDIAEGYSVSREKKESFPLTVTSAQKNPTAFYLCATRLAGVDRHVGELFFGEGSRLTVL.

The J gene is TRBJ2-7, the V gene TRBV12-3 or TRBV12-4; TRBD1 might be the D (6 bases). The CDR3 totals 13 residues. Trimming cost V 6 bases and J 0 bases, with 9 bases left between them. The CDR3: CASSPDSSYEQYF. The CDR3 DNA is TGTGCCAGCAGCCCGGACAGCTCCTACGAGCAGTACTTC.

The CDR3 DNA reads TGCGCCAGCAGCTCTGGAGGGCAGGGCTACGAGCAGTACTTC. Amino acids: CASSSGGQGYEQYF. The genes are TRBV5-1 and TRBJ2-7, with D tentatively TRBD2 (6 bases). Trimming took 3 bases from V and 3 from J, leaving 13 bases between them. The CDR3 is made up of 14 amino acids. Looked up from germline, CDR1 is SGHRS and CDR2 is YFSETQ.

The chain recombines TRBV11-2 with TRBJ2-3; the match to TRBD2 covers 7 bases. Germline V lookup: CDR1 SGHAT, CDR2 FQNNGV. This CDR3 spans 14 amino acids. Trimming at V came to 7 bases and at J to 2 bases, leaving 6 bases not matched to a gene. CDR3 residues: CASNIAGYTDTQYF. CDR3 nucleotide sequence: TGTGCCAGCAATATAGCGGGCTACACAGATACGCAGTATTTT.

This chain links TRBV25-1 with TRBJ2-7; 9 bases agree with TRBD1. The germline gives CDR1 MGHDK, CDR2 SYGVNS. The length of the CDR3 is 15 residues. Trimming cost V 5 bases and J 0 bases; bases outside gene matches: 5. The chain's CDR3 is CASSRPGQGSYEQYF. CDR3 sequence (DNA): TGTGCCAGCAGTCGACCGGGACAGGGCTCCTACGAGCAGTACTTC.

In this sample, this clone turned up a few times. CDR3 DNA sequence: TGCGCCAGCAGCTTGGGCCCCACAGGGATCGACGAGCAGTACTTC. Residues: CASSLGPTGIDEQYF. This sequence joins TRBV5-1 and TRBJ2-7; TRBD1 might be the D (6 bases). Germline assignment: CDR1 SGHRS and CDR2 YFSETQ. V was clipped by 0 bases and J by 5 bases, with 15 bases between them. This CDR3 comprises 15 residues.

V gene TRBV3-1 (or the pseudogene TRBV3-2) combines with J gene TRBJ2-5; the D is unclear. CDR1 and CDR2 (germline): LGHDT, YNNKEL (reference sequence). CDR3 length: 14 residues. With 0 bases removed from V and 7 bases from J, the gap between germline ends came to 12 bases. The CDR3 DNA is TGTGCCAGCAGCCAAGATATCGTCGGCGGGACCCAGTACTTC. Translated: CASSQDIVGGTQYF.

The CDR3 sequence is CASSLAWGGPPYEQYF. CDR3 nucleotide sequence: TGTGCCAGCAGCTTAGCTTGGGGGGGCCCTCCCTACGAGCAGTACTTC. The rearrangement links TRBV7-9 to TRBJ2-7; the D gene is possibly TRBD2 (7 bases). From germline, CDR1 is SEHNR and CDR2 FQNEAQ (reference sequence). Trimming cost V 0 bases and J 2 bases, with 14 bases left between them. The CDR3 is 16 amino acids.

The chain recombines TRBV5-1 with TRBJ1-1, with D unresolved. CDR3 length: 15 residues. V gave up 0 bases and J gave up 2 bases, with 11 bases separating them. CDR1 is SGHRS, CDR2 YFSETQ, per germline. The CDR3 coding sequence is TGCGCCAGCAGCTTGGGTTGGGAGGGAAACACTGAAGCTTTCTTT. Its translation is CASSLGWEGNTEAFF. Based on the CDR3 plus reference TRBV5-1 and TRBJ1-1, the full variable domain is KAGVTQTPRYLIKTRGQQVTLSCSPISGHRSVSWYQQTPGQGLQFLFEYFSETQRNKGNFPGRFSGRQFSNSRSEMNVSTLELGDSALYLCASSLGWEGNTEAFFGQGTRLTVV.

The V gene is TRBV13, the J gene TRBJ2-2; TRBD2 might be the D (6 bases). Germline CDR1 is PRHDT and CDR2 is FYEKMQ (reference sequence). The CDR3 has 17 amino acids. V lost 4 bases to trimming and J lost 0 bases, with 15 bases between them. The CDR3 region is CASSSSRWGANTGELFF. In DNA form, the CDR3 reads TGTGCCAGCAGCTCATCAAGGTGGGGGGCGAACACCGGGGAGCTGTTTTTT.

This sequence joins TRBV5-4 and TRBJ2-3, with D perhaps TRBD1 (6 bases). Germline V gives CDR1 SGHNT, CDR2 YYREEE (reference sequence). The V end was cut by 5 bases, the J end by 5 bases, with 12 bases between. The CDR3 loop spans 13 amino acids. CDR3 DNA: TGTGCCAGCAGTTTTTTAGGGGGAGATACGCAGTATTTT. Amino acid sequence: CASSFLGGDTQYF.

This chain joins TRBV29-1 and TRBJ2-3, with TRBD1 matching 9 bases. J lost 4 bases, V lost 7 bases, and 3 bases had no gene match. Germline V lookup: CDR1 SQVTM, CDR2 ANQGSEA. The CDR3 length is 12 residues. The CDR3 region has the DNA TGCAGCGCAGACAGGGGGGCAGATACGCAGTATTTT. This encodes CSADRGADTQYF.

The chain carries TRBV5-1 and TRBJ1-1, with 7 bases lining up with TRBD1. Trimming at V came to 7 bases and at J to 1 base, leaving 7 bases not matched to a gene. Germline loops: CDR1 SGHRS, CDR2 YFSETQ. The CDR3 spans 14 residues. CDR3 nucleotide sequence: TGCGCCAGCCGAACCGGGACAGCGAACACTGAAGCTTTCTTT. Amino acids: CASRTGTANTEAFF.

This chain connects TRBV27 to TRBJ2-3; D might be TRBD2 (5 bases). Trimming took off 9 bases at V and 9 bases at J, with 10 bases between the two ends. This CDR3 spans 10 amino acids. Germline V gene lookup returns CDR1 MNHEY and CDR2 SMNVEV (reference sequence). In DNA, the CDR3 is TGTGCCAGTGGCCCGGGGACGCAGTATTTT. It yields the protein CASGPGTQYF.

This clone was detected only a few times. V and J are TRBV3-1 (or the pseudogene TRBV3-2) and TRBJ2-2; 10 bases are a match to TRBD2. This CDR3 is built from 15 residues. CDR1 LGHDT and CDR2 YNNKEL come from the germline V gene (reference sequence). After removal of 0 bases from V and 7 bases from J, the junction contained 2 bases not matched to a gene. In DNA form, the CDR3 reads TGTGCCAGCAGCCAAGAGCGACTAGCGGGCGGGGAGCTGTTTTTT. This codes for CASSQERLAGGELFF.